This record concerns one T cell receptor (beta chain) sequence. As yet, its antigen is unknown. These data belong to a study of breast tumors, draining lymph nodes, adjacent tissues. One entry per CDR3 protein results from TCRdb running MiXCR on the multiplex PCR reads. Among 150,000 to 200,000 distinct CDR3 sequences listed, around a third were seen once. V lost 7 bases and J lost 2, with 18 bases in between. The germline V gene encodes CDR1 MDHEN and CDR2 SYDVKM. The CDR3 runs to 15 residues. Samples came from axillary lymph nodes draining the breast cancer. Study conclusions and caveats: Data fit most tumor T cells coming from lymph node, expanding in tumor.

The gene calls are TRBV28 and TRBJ2-7; a possible D gene is TRBD2 (6 bases). Sample: axillary lymph node tissue. This clonotype was obtained from a female donor with breast cancer. Some clones in this sample may be carry-over from other donors' samples. The chain's CDR3 is CASNGGIGQPYEQYF. The CDR3 DNA reads TGTGCCAGCAACGGGGGTATAGGACAACCCTACGAGCAGTACTTC.